This entry describes one T cell receptor (beta chain). The sample originates from a study of CD8+CD57+ T cells in acquired aplastic anemia. Genomic DNA, serving as template, underwent TCR beta VDJ and CDR3 profiling. TCRdb reprocessed the reads via MiXCR and lists one record per CDR3 protein. The profile shows roughly 160,000 distinct CDR3 sequences, about 70% of them singletons. Patients who underwent sequencing had shown CD8+CD57+ cell expansion by flow cytometry. V was trimmed by 0 bases and J by 0 bases, leaving 19 bases between them. Germline-derived CDR1 and CDR2 are KGHDR and SFDVKD. CDR3 length equals 20 residues.

The rearrangement joins TRBV24-1 to TRBJ2-2; tentatively, D is TRBD1 or TRBD2 (5 bases each). The source is a human donor with aplastic anemia. The sample comprised sorted CD4+, CD8+, or CD8+CD57+ T cells (not recorded which) from PBMCs. CDR3 bases: TGTGCCACCAGTGATTTGGGAGTGCCAGGGACCGGAGCGAACACCGGGGAGCTGTTTTTT. Translated: CATSDLGVPGTGANTGELFF.